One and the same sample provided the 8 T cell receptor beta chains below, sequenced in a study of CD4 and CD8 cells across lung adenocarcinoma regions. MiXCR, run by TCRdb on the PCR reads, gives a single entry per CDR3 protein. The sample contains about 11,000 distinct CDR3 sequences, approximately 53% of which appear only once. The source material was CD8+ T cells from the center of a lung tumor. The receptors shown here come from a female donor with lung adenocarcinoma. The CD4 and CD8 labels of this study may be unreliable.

The CDR3 loop is CASSWGGGPKTQYF. DNA of the CDR3: TGTGCCAGCAGCTGGGGGGGGGGGCCGAAGACCCAGTACTTC. The chain recombines TRBV7-2 with TRBJ2-1; TRBD2 is a possible D gene (7 bases). The last part of the DNA fits TRBJ2-5 better; the J call may be wrong. Germline CDR1 is SGHTA and CDR2 is FQGNSA. The CDR3 is 14 residues long.

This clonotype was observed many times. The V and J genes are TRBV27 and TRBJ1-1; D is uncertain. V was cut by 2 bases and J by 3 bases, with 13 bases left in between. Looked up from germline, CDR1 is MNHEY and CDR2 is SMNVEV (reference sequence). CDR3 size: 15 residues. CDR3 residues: CASSLNYRADTEAFF. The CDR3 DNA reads TGTGCCAGCAGTTTAAACTACCGCGCAGACACTGAAGCTTTCTTT.

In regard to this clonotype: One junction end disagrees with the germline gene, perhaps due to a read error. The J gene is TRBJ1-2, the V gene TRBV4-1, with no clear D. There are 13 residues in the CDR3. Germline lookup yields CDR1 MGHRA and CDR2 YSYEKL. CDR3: CASSQTKGTDAFF. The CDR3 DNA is TGCGCCAGCAGCCAAACCAAGGGCACTGACGCCTTCTTC.

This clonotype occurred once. The CDR3 is CASGLGGGAKNTQYF. In DNA form, the CDR3 reads TGTGCCAGCGGCCTGGGGGGGGGCGCCAAAAATACTCAGTACTTC. J is TRBJ2-1 and V is TRBV7-2; D may be TRBD2 (7 bases). The J call is doubtful: the DNA matches TRBJ2-4 better. The CDR3 extends over 15 amino acids. CDR1 is SGHTA, CDR2 FQGNSA, per germline.

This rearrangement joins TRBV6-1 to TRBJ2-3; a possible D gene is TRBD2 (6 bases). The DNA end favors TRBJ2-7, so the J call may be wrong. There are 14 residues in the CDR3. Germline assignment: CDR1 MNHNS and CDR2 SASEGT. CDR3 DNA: TGTGCCGGCGCGGGGACCCGTGATACAGATACGCAGTACTTC. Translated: CAGAGTRDTDTQYF.

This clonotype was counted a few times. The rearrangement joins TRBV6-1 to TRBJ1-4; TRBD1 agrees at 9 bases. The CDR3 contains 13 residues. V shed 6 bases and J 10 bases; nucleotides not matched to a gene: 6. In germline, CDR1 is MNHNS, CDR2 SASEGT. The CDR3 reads CASRGQGVSKLFF. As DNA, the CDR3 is TGTGCCAGCAGGGGACAGGGTGTGTCAAAACTGTTTTTT.

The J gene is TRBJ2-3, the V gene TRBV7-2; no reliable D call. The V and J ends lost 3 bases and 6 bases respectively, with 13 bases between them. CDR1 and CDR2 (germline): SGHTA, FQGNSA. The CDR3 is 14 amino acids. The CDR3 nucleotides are TGTGCCAGCAGCTTGGTTAGAAATGATGATACGCAGTATTTT. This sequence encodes CASSLVRNDDTQYF.

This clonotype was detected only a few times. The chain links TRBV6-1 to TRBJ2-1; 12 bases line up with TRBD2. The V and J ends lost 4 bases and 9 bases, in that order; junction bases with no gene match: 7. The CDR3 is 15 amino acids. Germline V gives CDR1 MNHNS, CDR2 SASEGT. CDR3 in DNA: TGTGCCAGCAGTGTAGCTAGCGGGGGGGCCGCTGAGCAGTTCTTC. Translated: CASSVASGGAAEQFF.